The clone carrying this TCR beta chain came up once. Its antigen remains unknown. This record belongs to a study of cytomegalovirus exposure and HLA in healthy donors. The table came from immunoSEQ multiplex PCR; TCRdb's copy has only in-frame clones and leaves some out. In the table there are 82,000 or so clones, roughly 95% of which are singletons. Study-wide results and caveats: According to a later analysis, TCR clusters from the first cohort tended to co-occur in the roughly 110 validation repertoires. The authors listed about 170 TCR beta chains as cytomegalovirus-associated. Among TCR sequences, most were rare, though some public TCRs appeared in many donors.

Separate from the approximately 700-subject first cohort was the 120-subject validation cohort, to which the donors belonged. The origin of this receptor is a woman under 30 in good health and CMV-seronegative. The sequenced material came from PBMCs.

The CDR3 sequence is CASSEFGLVSSYEQYF. In DNA form, the CDR3 reads TGTGCCAGCAGTGAATTCGGCCTAGTTAGCTCCTACGAGCAGTACTTC. The chain links TRBV2 to TRBJ2-7; D is uncertain. The V end lost 2 bases, the J end lost 0 bases, and 14 bases lay between the germline ends. The CDR3 length is 16 residues. The germline V gene has CDR1 SNHLY and CDR2 FYNNEI.